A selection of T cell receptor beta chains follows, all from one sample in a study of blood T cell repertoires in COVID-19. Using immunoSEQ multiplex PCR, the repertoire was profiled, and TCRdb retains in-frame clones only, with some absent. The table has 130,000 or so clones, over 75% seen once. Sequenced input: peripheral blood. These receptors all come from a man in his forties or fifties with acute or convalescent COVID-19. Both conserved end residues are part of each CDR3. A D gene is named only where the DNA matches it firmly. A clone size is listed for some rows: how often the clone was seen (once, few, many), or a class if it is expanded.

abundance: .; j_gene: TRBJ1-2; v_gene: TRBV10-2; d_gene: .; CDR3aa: CASSEKGHYGYTF; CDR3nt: TGCGCCAGCAGTGAGAAGGGGCACTATGGCTACACCTTC
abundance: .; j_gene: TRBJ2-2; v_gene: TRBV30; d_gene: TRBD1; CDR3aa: CAWAQGASGELFF; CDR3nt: TGTGCCTGGGCCCAGGGGGCGTCCGGGGAGCTGTTTTTT
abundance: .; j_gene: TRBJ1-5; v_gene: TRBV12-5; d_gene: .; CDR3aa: CASGKDSYSNQPQHF; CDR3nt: TGTGCTAGTGGTAAGGACAGCTATAGCAATCAGCCCCAGCATTTT
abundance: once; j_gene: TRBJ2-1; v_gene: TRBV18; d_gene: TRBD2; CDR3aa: CASSKETGTGTSGRGYNEQFF; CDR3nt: TGTGCCAGCTCAAAGGAGACAGGAACCGGGACTAGCGGGAGAGGGTACAATGAGCAGTTCTTC
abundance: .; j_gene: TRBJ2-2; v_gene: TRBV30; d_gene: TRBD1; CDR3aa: CAWTSGQGFTGELFF; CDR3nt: TGTGCCTGGACCTCGGGACAGGGCTTCACCGGGGAGCTGTTTTTT
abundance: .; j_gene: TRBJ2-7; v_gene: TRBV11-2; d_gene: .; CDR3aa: CASSLGRSGSYEQYF; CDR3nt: TGTGCCAGCAGCTTAGGTAGAAGCGGTTCCTACGAGCAGTACTTC
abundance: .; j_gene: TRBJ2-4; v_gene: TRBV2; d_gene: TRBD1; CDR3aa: CASSPTGQGENIQYF; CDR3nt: TGTGCCAGCAGTCCCACGGGACAGGGTGAAAACATTCAGTACTTC
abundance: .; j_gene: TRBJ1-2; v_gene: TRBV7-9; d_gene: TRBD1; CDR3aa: CASSLEWTGDYGYTF; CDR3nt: TGTGCCAGCAGCTTAGAATGGACAGGGGACTATGGCTACACCTTC
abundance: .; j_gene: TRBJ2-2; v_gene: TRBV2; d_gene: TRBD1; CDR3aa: CASTGMDRANTGELFF; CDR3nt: TGTGCCAGCACAGGAATGGACAGGGCCAACACCGGGGAGCTGTTTTTT
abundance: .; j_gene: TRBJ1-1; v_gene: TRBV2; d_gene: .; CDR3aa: CASSRLLGGTEAFF; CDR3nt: TGTGCCAGCTCTAGGCTTCTCGGAGGCACTGAAGCTTTCTTT
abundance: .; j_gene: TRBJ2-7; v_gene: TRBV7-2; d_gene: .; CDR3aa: CASSPSDRQPTYEQYF; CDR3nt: TGTGCCAGCAGCCCCTCTGACAGGCAACCAACCTACGAGCAGTACTTC
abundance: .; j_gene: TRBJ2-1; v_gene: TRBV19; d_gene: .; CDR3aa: CASSKRDSPNEQFF; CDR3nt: TGTGCCAGTAGTAAAAGGGACTCTCCCAATGAGCAGTTCTTC
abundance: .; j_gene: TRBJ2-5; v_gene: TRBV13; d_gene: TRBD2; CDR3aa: CASATHMGLAGQETQYF; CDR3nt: TGTGCCAGCGCGACCCACATGGGACTAGCGGGACAAGAGACCCAGTACTTC
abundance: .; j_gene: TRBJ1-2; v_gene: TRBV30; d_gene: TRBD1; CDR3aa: CAWSGDSRYYGYTF; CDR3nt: TGTGCCTGGAGCGGGGACAGTCGGTACTATGGCTACACCTTC
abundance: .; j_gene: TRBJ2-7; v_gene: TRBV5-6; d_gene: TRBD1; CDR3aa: CASSLVTGTGDFYEQYF; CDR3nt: TGTGCCAGCAGCTTGGTCACCGGGACAGGGGACTTTTACGAGCAGTACTTC
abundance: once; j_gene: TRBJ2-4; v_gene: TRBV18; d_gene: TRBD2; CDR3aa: CASSPFGGETQNIQYF; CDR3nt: TGTGCCAGCTCACCATTCGGGGGGGAGACTCAGAACATTCAGTACTTC
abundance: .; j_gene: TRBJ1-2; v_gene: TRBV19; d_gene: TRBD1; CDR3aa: CASSPWTGTDGYTF; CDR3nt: TGTGCCAGTAGTCCTTGGACAGGGACTGATGGCTACACCTTC
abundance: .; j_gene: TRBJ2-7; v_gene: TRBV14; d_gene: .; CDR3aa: CASSHQGRRNEQYF; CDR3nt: TGTGCCAGCAGCCACCAGGGGCGCCGGAACGAGCAGTACTTC
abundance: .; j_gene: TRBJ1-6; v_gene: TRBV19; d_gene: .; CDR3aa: CASSMTAANGSPLHF; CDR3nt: TGTGCCAGTAGTATGACAGCAGCTAATGGTTCACCCCTCCACTTT
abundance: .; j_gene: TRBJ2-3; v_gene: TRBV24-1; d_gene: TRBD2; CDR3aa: CATSDLPPLAESTDTQYF; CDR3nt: TGTGCCACCAGTGATTTACCCCCACTAGCGGAGAGCACAGATACGCAGTATTTT
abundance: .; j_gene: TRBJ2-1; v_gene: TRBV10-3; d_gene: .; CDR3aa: CAISERSGAYNEQFF; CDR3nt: TGTGCCATCAGTGAGCGAAGCGGAGCCTACAATGAGCAGTTCTTC
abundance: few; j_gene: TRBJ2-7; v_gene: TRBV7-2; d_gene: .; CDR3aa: CASSFFRLYEQYF; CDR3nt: TGTGCCAGCAGCTTCTTCAGGCTATACGAGCAGTACTTC
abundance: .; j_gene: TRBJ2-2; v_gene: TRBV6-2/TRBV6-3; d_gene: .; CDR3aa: CASSYGTANTGELFF; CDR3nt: TGTGCCAGCAGTTACGGGACTGCGAACACCGGGGAGCTGTTTTTT
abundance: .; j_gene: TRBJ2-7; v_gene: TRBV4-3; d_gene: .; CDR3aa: CASSQDRVSRGYEQYF; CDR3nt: TGCGCCAGCAGCCAAGATCGCGTTAGTAGGGGCTACGAGCAGTACTTC
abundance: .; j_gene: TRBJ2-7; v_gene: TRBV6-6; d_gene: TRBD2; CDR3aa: CASTRTSGGYEQYF; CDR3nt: TGTGCCAGCACCCGGACTAGCGGGGGTTACGAGCAGTACTTC
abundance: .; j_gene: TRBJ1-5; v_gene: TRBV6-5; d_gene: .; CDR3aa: CASSYPNRVSNQPQHF; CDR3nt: TGTGCCAGCAGTTACCCCAACAGGGTTAGCAATCAGCCCCAGCATTTT
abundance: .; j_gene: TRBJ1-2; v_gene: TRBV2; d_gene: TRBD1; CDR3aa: CASSELGGRAYGYTF; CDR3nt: TGTGCCAGCAGTGAATTAGGGGGCAGGGCCTATGGCTACACCTTC
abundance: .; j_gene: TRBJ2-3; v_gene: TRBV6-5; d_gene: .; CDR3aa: CASRGRQGTDTQYF; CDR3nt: TGTGCCAGCAGGGGACGACAGGGCACAGATACGCAGTATTTT
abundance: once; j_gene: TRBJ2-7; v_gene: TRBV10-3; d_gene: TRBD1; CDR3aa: CAISEPDRGYEQYF; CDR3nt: TGTGCCATCAGTGAGCCCGACAGGGGGTACGAGCAGTACTTC
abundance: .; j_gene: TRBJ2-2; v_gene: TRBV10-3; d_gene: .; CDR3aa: CAISAVSVVGTGELFF; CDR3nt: TGTGCCATCAGTGCGGTCAGCGTAGTGGGCACCGGGGAGCTGTTTTTT
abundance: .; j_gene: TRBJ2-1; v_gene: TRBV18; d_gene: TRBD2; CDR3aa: CASSPPMRLAGVNEQFF; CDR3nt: TGTGCCAGCTCACCACCTATGAGACTAGCGGGAGTGAATGAGCAGTTCTTC
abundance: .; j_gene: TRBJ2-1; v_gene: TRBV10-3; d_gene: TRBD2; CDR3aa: CAISERSGTSGSSYNEQFF; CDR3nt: TGTGCCATCAGTGAGAGGTCCGGGACTAGCGGGAGCTCCTACAATGAGCAGTTCTTC
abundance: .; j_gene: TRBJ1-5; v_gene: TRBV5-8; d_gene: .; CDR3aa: CASSQRGPQHF; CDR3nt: TGTGCCAGCAGCCAAAGAGGACCCCAGCATTTT
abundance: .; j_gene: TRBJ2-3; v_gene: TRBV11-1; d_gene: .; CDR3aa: CASSLRLGVDTQYF; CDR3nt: TGTGCCAGCAGCTTACGGCTAGGTGTGGATACGCAGTATTTT
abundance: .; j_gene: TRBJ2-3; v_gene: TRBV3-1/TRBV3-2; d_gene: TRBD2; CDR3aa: CASSLGLAGDTDTQYF; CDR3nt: TGTGCCAGCAGCCTCGGACTAGCGGGAGACACAGATACGCAGTATTTT
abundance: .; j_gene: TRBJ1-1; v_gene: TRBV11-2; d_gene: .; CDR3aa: CASSLDREVIAEAFF; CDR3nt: TGTGCCAGCAGCTTAGACAGGGAGGTGATCGCTGAAGCTTTCTTT
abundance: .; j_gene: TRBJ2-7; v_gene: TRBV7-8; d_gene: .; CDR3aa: CASSPPDGHLSYEQYF; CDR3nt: TGTGCCAGCAGCCCGCCGGACGGACACTTATCCTACGAGCAGTACTTC
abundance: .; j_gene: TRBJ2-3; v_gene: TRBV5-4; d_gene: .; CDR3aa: CASSLSGDRYF; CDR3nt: TGTGCCAGCAGCTTGTCCGGGGATCGGTATTTT
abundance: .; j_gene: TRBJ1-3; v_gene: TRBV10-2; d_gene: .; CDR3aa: CASSESGGPGNTIYF; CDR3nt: TGCGCCAGCAGTGAGTCTGGGGGCCCTGGAAACACCATATATTTT
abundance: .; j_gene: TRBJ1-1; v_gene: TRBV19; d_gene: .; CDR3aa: CASSIGQGMNTEAFF; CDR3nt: TGTGCCAGTAGTATAGGGCAGGGAATGAACACTGAAGCTTTCTTT
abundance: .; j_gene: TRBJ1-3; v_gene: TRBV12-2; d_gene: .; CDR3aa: CASRPAGARGNTIYF; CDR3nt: TGTGCAAGTCGGCCGGCAGGGGCGCGGGGAAACACCATATATTTT
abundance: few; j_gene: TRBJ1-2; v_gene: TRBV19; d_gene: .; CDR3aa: CASKPPGTNYGYTF; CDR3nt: TGTGCCAGTAAGCCTCCAGGAACTAACTATGGCTACACCTTC
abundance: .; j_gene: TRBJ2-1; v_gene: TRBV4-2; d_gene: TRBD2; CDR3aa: CASSRQLAGVSNEQFF; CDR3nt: TGTGCCAGCAGCCGACAACTAGCGGGAGTATCCAATGAGCAGTTCTTC
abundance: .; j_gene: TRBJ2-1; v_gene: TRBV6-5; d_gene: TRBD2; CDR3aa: CASSYETSGSKNEQFF; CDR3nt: TGTGCCAGCAGTTACGAGACTAGCGGGAGTAAAAATGAGCAGTTCTTC
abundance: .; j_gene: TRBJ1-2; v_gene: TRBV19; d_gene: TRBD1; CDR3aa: CASSPNIRDRGAFDTF; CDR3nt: TGTGCCAGTAGTCCCAATATTCGGGACAGGGGGGCTTTCGACACCTTC